The T cell receptor beta chain under discussion was sequenced for a study of T cells in Graves' hyperthyroidism and ophthalmopathy (dated by TCRdb to between 2018 and 2021). Regarding the study in general: Peripheral blood samples were taken at the time of initial diagnosis, prior to any treatment. In more than 5 Graves' hyperthyroidism patients, the study also compared T-cell repertoires from thyroid tissue with T-cell repertoires from blood. The 75 to 100 discovery patients were divided at random into training and test sets in a 7:3 ratio. Once sampling was done, hyperthyroidism patients were given methimazole at a starting dose of 30 mg daily, whereas ophthalmopathy patients were given high-dose intravenous methylprednisolone. Prospective prediction of ophthalmopathy was tested in an independent validation cohort consisting of 18 to 20 hyperthyroidism patients and approximately 16 patients who later progressed to ophthalmopathy. TCR Vbeta CDR3 sequencing of around 130 peripheral blood samples (fewer than 45 ophthalmopathy, about 75 hyperthyroidism and some 17 progressor patients) is reported in the paper. To identify distinguishing TCR V-J signatures, a discovery cohort of 90 to 100 patients was used, comprising some 45 with Graves' ophthalmopathy and 57 with stable Graves' hyperthyroidism.

Stable Graves' hyperthyroidism was defined as no progression to ophthalmopathy during 18 months of follow-up. Hyperthyroidism patients were aged 18 to 65 years and newly diagnosed, with disease duration of less than 2 months. Exclusion was applied to patients with uncontrolled infections, other autoimmune diseases, pregnancy or lactation. Clinical symptoms, serum thyroxine and TRAb, thyroid ultrasound, and orbital computed tomography formed the basis for the diagnoses. PBMCs were isolated from about 9.1 ml of fresh peripheral blood by Ficoll-Paque density gradient centrifugation. Total RNA was extracted using Trizol reagent, and RNA quality was assessed on an Agilent 2100 Bioanalyzer. With regard to this clonotype: What antigen it recognizes has not been identified. No quality values exist for individual bases; no much larger clone is one base distant.

The TCR beta CDR3 regions were amplified from RNA transcripts. The first round of RT-PCR for the TCR CDR3 was performed with the HTBI primer set and the Qiagen OneStep RT-PCR kit. A second multiplex PCR round built the libraries, followed by size selection and purification. Paired-end sequencing of the libraries was performed with 100 bp reads on an Illumina HiSeq2000. In the source study's methods: SOAPnuke was used to process the raw data, throwing out any read that contained adapters or uncalled bases, had a mean Phred below 15, or lacked an exact constant-primer or identifier match. COPE v1.2.5 was used to merge the high-quality paired reads, and each unique nucleotide sequence was defined as a clonotype. MiTCR v1.1 was used to align clonotypes to the IMGT TRBV, TRBD and TRBJ reference segments. Analysis was restricted to V-J combinations with a frequency above 0.0001, which covered roughly 99% of repertoires. The TCS score was defined as F50 (clonal expansion) divided by E x V (chaos), with BLOSUM62-based TCRdist calculated between CDR3 peptides within each V-J. Welch's t-statistics and random forest reduced around 510 V-J features to under 15, which were used in a naive Bayes classifier (R e1071). In-frame beta chains were kept once TCRdb had trimmed the public reads at Q25 with fastp and called clones with MiXCR. Duplicate CDR3 protein sequences are folded into a single record with the most common DNA and genes. TCRdb assigned the V and J calls; the authors' analysis was not used. The sample table contains about 590,000 distinct CDR3 sequences; only one count was recorded for approximately 14% of them. In total, the top ten clones hold less than 9.5% of the sample.

Broad study findings and their caveats: A 13 V-J signature model separated ophthalmopathy from stable hyperthyroidism, with 87.88% sensitivity and about 81% specificity in cross-validation and 80%/75% in testing. Most expanded thyroid clonotypes (frequency above 0.001) were also detected in blood, a finding suggesting that blood repertoires may reflect thyroid immune responses. In validation, the model predicted progression to ophthalmopathy with 65% to 71% sensitivity and approximately 78% specificity, a median of about 6.7 months before onset. Sample size was not statistically predetermined, and investigators were not blinded to group allocation.

The germline V gene (reference sequence) supplies CDR1 DFQATT and CDR2 SNEGSKA. Reading from cysteine to phenylalanine, the CDR3 counts 13 amino acids. Only CDR3 DNA remains: 39 bases, in frame from the first base. V was cut back by 3 bases and J by 0 bases, leaving a gap of 3 bases between them. This clonotype was sampled from a woman in her twenties or thirties with Graves' hyperthyroidism. Sequenced: blood. This chain joins TRBV20-1 to TRBJ2-6; the D gene cannot be named for sure. This receptor carries the CDR3 CSASFSGANVLTF. The nucleotides are TGCAGTGCTAGTTTCTCTGGGGCCAACGTCCTGACTTTC.